This T cell receptor (beta chain) was identified during a study of CD8+ T cells in alopecia areata. Overall study context: Each day, treated patients took oral tofacitinib twice, at 5 to 10 mg per dose.

Study-level findings and limits: Scalp clonality, along with expanded CD8+ clones among the top 100, was significantly decreased by tofacitinib. Having one nonresponder leaves uncertain how baseline CD8+ expansion relates to response.

V shed 4 bases and J shed 6 bases, with 10 bases lying between them. This CDR3 comprises 11 residues. Germline loops: CDR1 GTSNPN, CDR2 SVGIG (reference sequence). Described treatment: oral pan-JAK inhibitor, 5-10 mg twice daily. Lesional scalp punch biopsies and peripheral blood came from alopecia areata patients. Extraction and reverse transcription of RNA yielded cDNA as the sequencing template. Sequencing used immunoSEQ multiplex PCR; TCRdb keeps in-frame clones, though not all of them. This sample carries about 270,000 clones, about 62% of them seen once, and the ten largest clones take around 0.84%. As to this clone: Its antigen is unidentified.

This material consisted of CD4+ T cells sorted from blood, taken around week 52, from a patient treated with tofacitinib. The chain combines TRBV30 with TRBJ2-7, with a possible D match to TRBD1 (6 bases). The source of this sequence is a human donor with alopecia areata. The CDR3 bases are TGTGCCTGGACAGGGGCGCTCGAGCAGTACTTC. Residues: CAWTGALEQYF.